This T cell receptor (beta chain) comes out of a study of OX40 agonist ivuxolimab in advanced cancers. Whole-study context: Eligibility rules accepted prior anti-PD-1, anti-PD-L1 or anti-CTLA-4 therapy, and 35% to 45% had some. Study-wide points: By week 6 at 0.1 to 3.0 mg/kg, blood CD4+ and CD8+ T cells had expanded clonally. Some nonresponders likewise displayed low normalized T-cell clonal expansion.

In the case of this clone: Its antigen is still unknown.

Sequenced by immunoSEQ multiplex PCR; TCRdb stores in-frame clones only, minus some. This sample yields some 80,000 clones, of which 80% to 95% are seen a single time; roughly 8.6% belongs to the top ten. Germline V gene sequence: CDR1 ENHRY, CDR2 SYGVKD. The CDR3 totals 13 residues. V shed 7 bases, J shed 5 bases, and the junction held 5 bases outside the gene matches. The chain employs TRBV10-3 and TRBJ1-1, with 9 nucleotides matching TRBD1. The sequencing used CD4+ or CD8+ T cells sorted from blood, collected in a trial of the OX40 agonist ivuxolimab. This sequence was found in an adult with an advanced solid tumor such as melanoma, head and neck, liver or kidney cancer. CDR3 nucleotide sequence: TGTGCCATCATCGCACAGGGGGCTACTGAAGCTTTCTTT. It is translated as CAIIAQGATEAFF.